This T cell receptor (beta chain) comes out of a study of cytomegalovirus exposure and HLA in healthy donors. About the research overall: Roughly four fifths of some 390 genotyped donors fell in the Caucasian-associated ancestry cluster.

The sample holds one count of this clone. Germline V gene lookup returns CDR1 WSHSY and CDR2 SAAADI. V lost 6 bases to trimming and J lost 2 bases; unmatched junction nucleotides: 15. This CDR3 comprises 18 residues. The PCR ran on 60 Vbeta and 13 Jbeta primers. Libraries were prepared by immunoSEQ multiplex PCR; TCRdb keeps only in-frame clonotypes and omits some of them. This sample has about 160,000 clones, with 84% found just once. Sequencing was carried out using PBMCs. The chain recombines TRBV10-2 with TRBJ1-5; 8 positions match TRBD1. This TCR was recovered from a man under 40 in good health and CMV-seronegative. CDR3 in DNA: TGCGCCAGCAGCCTAACCGGACAGGGTGGGACGGGCAATCAGCCCCAGCATTTT. Amino acids: CASSLTGQGGTGNQPQHF.